The following is a TCR beta chain sequence with its context. The data were obtained in a study of OX40 agonist ivuxolimab in advanced cancers. The data were produced by immunoSEQ multiplex PCR, yet TCRdb's version contains in-frame clones alone and is incomplete. Found here are more than 80,000 clones, around nine tenths of them singletons; the top ten hold 1.1% to 1.5%. This CDR3 has 11 residues. Looked up from germline, CDR1 is MNHEY and CDR2 is SVGAGI. V lost 6 bases to trimming and J lost 6 bases, with 9 bases between them. The receptor comes from an adult with an advanced solid tumor such as melanoma, head and neck, liver or kidney cancer. J is TRBJ2-7 and V is TRBV6-5; D is unclear. The input for sequencing was CD4+ or CD8+ T cells sorted from blood, taken in a trial of the OX40 agonist ivuxolimab. CDR3 sequence reads: CASSSYFEQYF. The CDR3 DNA is TGTGCCAGCAGCTCTTACTTCGAGCAGTACTTC.